These 22 T cell receptor beta chains share one sample of origin, sequenced in a study of cytotoxic CD8 clonotypes in ibrutinib-treated CLL. Sequencing was performed with immunoSEQ multiplex PCR; in TCRdb, only in-frame clones are kept and a portion is missing. The sample has over 100,000 clones; over 75% are singletons. The starting material was PBMCs, obtained after 24 months of ibrutinib treatment. The source is a human donor with chronic lymphocytic leukemia.

V usage is TRBV5-5 and J usage is TRBJ2-7; no firm D call. The ends were cut back, 4 bases at V and 3 bases at J, with 8 bases in the middle. The germline V gene encodes CDR1 SGHKS and CDR2 YYEKEE (reference sequence). The CDR3 runs to 12 residues. The CDR3 spells CASSGQFYEQYF. The CDR3 nucleotides are TGTGCCAGCAGCGGGCAGTTCTACGAGCAGTACTTC.

This clone has a single count. The chain joins TRBV25-1 to TRBJ1-3; 7 bases align to TRBD1. With V trimmed by 8 bases and J by 4 bases, 14 bases remained unmatched. The CDR3 sequence is 16 residues long. The germline V gene has CDR1 MGHDK and CDR2 SYGVNS. For the CDR3, the DNA is TGTGCCAGCCACATACAGGGGCCGACACGCGGAAACACCATATATTTT. This sequence encodes CASHIQGPTRGNTIYF.

V usage is TRBV7-2 and J usage is TRBJ2-2; tentative D call: TRBD2 (5 bases). Germline CDR1 SGHTA, CDR2 FQGNSA. V was clipped by 4 bases and J by 1 base, with 13 bases between them. The length of the CDR3 is 16 residues. CDR3 sequence (DNA): TGTGCCAGCAGCTCAATGAGCGGACTGAACACCGGGGAGCTGTTTTTT. This codes for CASSSMSGLNTGELFF.

This clone has only one observation. This chain uses TRBV7-9 with TRBJ2-3; D is unclear. The CDR3 extends over 14 amino acids. The germline gives CDR1 SEHNR, CDR2 FQNEAQ (reference sequence). V was shortened by 5 bases and J by 5 bases, with 14 bases between the two germline ends. The CDR3 nucleotides are TGTGCCAGCAGCAACCGGCGTGTCAGAGATACGCAGTATTTT. It translates to CASSNRRVRDTQYF.

The chain links TRBV11-2 to TRBJ1-2; D perhaps matches TRBD1 (5 bases). Germline CDR1 SGHAT, CDR2 FQNNGV. Trimming removed 3 bases from V and 1 base from J, with 6 bases in between. The CDR3 covers 13 residues. This CDR3 reads CASSFDSNYGYTF. CDR3 nucleotide sequence: TGTGCCAGCAGCTTTGACAGTAACTATGGCTACACCTTC. The complete variable domain, with remaining parts taken from reference TRBV11-2 and TRBJ1-2, reads EAGVAQSPRYKIIEKRQSVAFWCNPISGHATLYWYQQILGQGPKLLIQFQNNGVVDDSQLPKDRFSAERLKGVDSTLKIQPAKLEDSAVYLCASSFDSNYGYTFGSGTRLTVV.

The gene calls are TRBV7-2 and TRBJ1-4; D may be TRBD1 (5 bases). The V end lost 1 base, the J end lost 5 bases, and 8 bases lay between the germline ends. The CDR3 sequence is 14 residues long. From germline, CDR1 is SGHTA and CDR2 FQGNSA. The CDR3 nucleotides read TGTGCCAGCAGCTTAGTGACAGACAATGAAAAACTGTTTTTT. It is translated as CASSLVTDNEKLFF.

This chain connects TRBV18 to TRBJ2-7; TRBD2 matches 16 bases. Germline CDR1 reads KGHSH; CDR2 reads LQKENI. This CDR3 region has 17 residues. The ends lost 3 bases at V and 5 bases at J; junction bases unmatched: 7. The CDR3 loop is CASSPVGTSGRVHEQYF. CDR3 DNA sequence: TGTGCCAGCTCACCTGTCGGGACTAGCGGGAGGGTACACGAGCAGTACTTC.

This clone was counted between two and nine times. This specimen includes other DNA sequences encoding the same CDR3. The chain combines TRBV27 with TRBJ1-1; 8 bases align to TRBD1. The V gene end was trimmed by 5 bases and the J gene end by 4 bases; junction bases not matched to a gene: 3. From germline, CDR1 is MNHEY and CDR2 SMNVEV (reference sequence). This CDR3 is 13 amino acids long. CDR3: CASSPGGVTEAFF. CDR3 nucleotides: TGTGCCAGCAGTCCAGGGGGCGTCACTGAAGCTTTCTTT.

This chain links TRBV5-1 with TRBJ1-3; tentatively, D is TRBD1 (6 bases). The ends were cut back, 0 bases at V and 0 bases at J, with 16 bases in the middle. In germline, CDR1 is SGHRS, CDR2 YFSETQ. The CDR3 totals 18 residues. The CDR3 region has the DNA TGCGCCAGCAGCTTGGCCGCGACAGGTCTCGACTCTGGAAACACCATATATTTT. Translated, it gives CASSLAATGLDSGNTIYF.

This clone was found a few times. V gene TRBV7-2 combines with J gene TRBJ1-2; D unresolved. V was clipped by 3 bases and J by 7 bases, with 12 bases between them. The CDR3 spans 13 residues. Germline lookup yields CDR1 SGHTA and CDR2 FQGNSA. CDR3 bases: TGTGCCAGCAGCTTTTCTCGTTGGGGTGGCTACACCTTC. As protein: CASSFSRWGGYTF.

This chain uses TRBV4-2 with TRBJ1-5, with TRBD1 matching 9 bases. The CDR3 totals 15 residues. Germline assignment: CDR1 LGHNA and CDR2 YNFKEQ. The V gene end was trimmed by 0 bases and the J gene end by 6 bases; junction bases not matched to a gene: 3. The CDR3: CASSQDGTGPQPQHF. As DNA, the CDR3 is TGTGCCAGCAGCCAAGATGGGACAGGGCCTCAGCCCCAGCATTTT.

The chain couples TRBV27 to TRBJ1-4; maybe TRBD1 (6 bases). This CDR3 region has 12 residues. V lost 5 bases, J lost 11 bases, and 12 bases lay in between. Germline CDR1 is MNHEY and CDR2 is SMNVEV (reference sequence). The CDR3 nucleotides are TGTGCCAGCAGTCCCCCGGGGGCTAAACTGTTTTTT. Translation: CASSPPGAKLFF.

The chain is built from TRBV11-3 and TRBJ1-1; no reliable D call. Per germline, CDR1 SGHNT and CDR2 YENEEA. The CDR3 extends over 13 amino acids. Trimming removed 3 bases from V and 1 base from J, with 6 bases in between. CDR3 protein: CASSLRANTEAFF. The CDR3 nucleotides read TGTGCCAGCAGCTTGAGAGCGAACACTGAAGCTTTCTTT.

The rearrangement uses TRBV19 and TRBJ2-5; 8 nucleotides line up with TRBD1. This CDR3 contains 15 residues. From germline, CDR1 is LNHDA and CDR2 SQIVND (reference sequence). V lost 3 bases and J lost 5; bases outside the gene matches: 8. The CDR3 nucleotides read TGTGCCAGTAGTATGGCCGCCAGGGGGCCGGAGACCCAGTACTTC. This codes for CASSMAARGPETQYF.

The chain carries TRBV27 and TRBJ1-2, with 11 bases lining up with TRBD1. The germline CDR1 and CDR2 sequences are MNHEY and SMNVEV (reference sequence). V was clipped by 4 bases and J by 6 bases; unmatched bases: 7. CDR3 size: 15 residues. The CDR3 spells CASSSGQGVWNGYTF. The CDR3 DNA sequence: TGTGCCAGCAGTTCGGGACAGGGGGTTTGGAATGGCTACACCTTC.

CDR3: CASSEFRGSYGYTF. The CDR3 DNA is TGTGCCAGCAGTGAATTCAGGGGTTCGTATGGCTACACCTTC. V gene TRBV2 combines with J gene TRBJ1-2; possible D gene TRBD1, 6 bases. Germline assignment: CDR1 SNHLY and CDR2 FYNNEI. The CDR3 has 14 residues. With 2 bases removed from V and 5 bases from J, the gap between germline ends came to 12 bases.

This sequence joins TRBV5-1 and TRBJ2-3; 10 bases match TRBD2. The germline CDR1 and CDR2 sequences are SGHRS and YFSETQ. The ends lost 0 bases at V and 4 bases at J; junction bases unmatched: 5. There are 16 residues in the CDR3. CDR3 in DNA: TGCGCCAGCAGCTTGGTAGGGACTAGCGTCGCAGATACGCAGTATTTT. Translated: CASSLVGTSVADTQYF.

The chain carries TRBV6-5 and TRBJ1-1; D gene unclear. V was clipped by 0 bases and J by 2 bases, with 7 bases between them. This CDR3 has 14 residues. The germline CDR1 and CDR2 sequences are MNHEY and SVGAGI. The CDR3 here is CASSYSQINTEAFF. The CDR3, as DNA: TGTGCCAGCAGTTACTCGCAGATTAACACTGAAGCTTTCTTT.

The CDR3 here is CSVNKGGMNTEAFF. In nucleotides, the CDR3 is TGCAGCGTTAACAAGGGGGGAATGAACACTGAAGCTTTCTTT. The chain employs TRBV29-1 and TRBJ1-1; D possibly corresponds to TRBD1 (6 bases). CDR1 and CDR2 (germline): SQVTM, ANQGSEA. Trimming removed 5 bases at V and 0 bases at J, with 13 bases between. CDR3 length: 14 residues.

The V gene is TRBV28, the J gene TRBJ1-3, with 7 nucleotides matching TRBD1. The CDR3 spans 11 residues. CDR1 is MDHEN and CDR2 is SYDVKM in the germline V gene. After removal of 11 bases from V and 3 bases from J, the junction contained 1 base not matched to a gene. The chain's CDR3 is CAGTDGNTIYF. CDR3 nucleotides: TGTGCCGGGACAGATGGAAACACCATATATTTT.

The V call is TRBV9, the J call TRBJ2-7; 7 bases align to TRBD2. This CDR3 region has 16 residues. With 4 bases clipped from V and 6 bases from J, the junction kept 16 bases outside the gene matches. Germline CDR1 SGDLS, CDR2 YYNGEE. Here the CDR3 DNA reads TGTGCCAGCAGCCAAACTGAAGGAGGGAGGGCGCCCGAGCAGTACTTC. This codes for CASSQTEGGRAPEQYF.

This chain uses TRBV4-2 with TRBJ2-3; 9 nucleotides match TRBD2. The length of the CDR3 is 17 residues. Unmatched junction bases numbered 6, after V lost 2 bases and J lost 0 bases. Germline lookup yields CDR1 LGHNA and CDR2 YNFKEQ. The CDR3 nucleotides read TGTGCCAGCAGCCAAACTATTAGCGGGGGCAGCACAGATACGCAGTATTTT. This gives the protein CASSQTISGGSTDTQYF.